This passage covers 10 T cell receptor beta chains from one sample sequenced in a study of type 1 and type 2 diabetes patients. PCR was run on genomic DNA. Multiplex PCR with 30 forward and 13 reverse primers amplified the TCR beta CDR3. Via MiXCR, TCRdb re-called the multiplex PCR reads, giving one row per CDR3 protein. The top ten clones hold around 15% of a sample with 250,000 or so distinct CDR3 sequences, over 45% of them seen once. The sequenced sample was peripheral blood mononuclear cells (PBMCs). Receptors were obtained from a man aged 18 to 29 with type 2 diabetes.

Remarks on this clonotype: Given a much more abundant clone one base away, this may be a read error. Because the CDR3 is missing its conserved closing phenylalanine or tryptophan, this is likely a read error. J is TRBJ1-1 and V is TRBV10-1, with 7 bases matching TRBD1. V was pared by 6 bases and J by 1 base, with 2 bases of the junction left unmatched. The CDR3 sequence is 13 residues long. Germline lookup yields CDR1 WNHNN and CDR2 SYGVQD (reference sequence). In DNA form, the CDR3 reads TGCGCCAGCAGGGACAGGAGGAACACTGAAGCTTTCCTT. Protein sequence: CASRDRRNTEAFL.

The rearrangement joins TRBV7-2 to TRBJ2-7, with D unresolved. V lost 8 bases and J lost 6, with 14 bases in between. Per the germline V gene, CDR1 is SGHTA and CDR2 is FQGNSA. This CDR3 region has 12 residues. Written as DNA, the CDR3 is TGTGCCAGCGAAGGTCTTTCTGCCGAGCAGTACTTC. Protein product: CASEGLSAEQYF.

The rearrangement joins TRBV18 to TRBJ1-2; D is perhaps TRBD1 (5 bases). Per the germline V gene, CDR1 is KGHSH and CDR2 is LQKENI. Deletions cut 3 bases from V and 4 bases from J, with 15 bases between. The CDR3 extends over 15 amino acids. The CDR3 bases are TGTGCCAGCTCACCCACCTTGGGGGGGGGCTATGGCTACACCTTC. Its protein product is CASSPTLGGGYGYTF. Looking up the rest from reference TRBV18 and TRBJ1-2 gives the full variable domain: NAGVMQNPRHLVRRRGQEARLRCSPMKGHSHVYWYRQLPEEGLKFMVYLQKENIIDESGMPKERFSAEFPKEGPSILRIQQVVRGDSAAYFCASSPTLGGGYGYTFGSGTRLTVV.

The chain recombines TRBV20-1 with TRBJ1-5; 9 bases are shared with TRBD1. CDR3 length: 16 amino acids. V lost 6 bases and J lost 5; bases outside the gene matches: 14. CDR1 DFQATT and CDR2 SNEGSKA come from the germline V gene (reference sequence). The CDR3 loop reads CSAGGSGTGGYQPQHF. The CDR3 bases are TGCAGTGCAGGGGGTAGCGGAACAGGGGGCTATCAGCCCCAGCATTTT.

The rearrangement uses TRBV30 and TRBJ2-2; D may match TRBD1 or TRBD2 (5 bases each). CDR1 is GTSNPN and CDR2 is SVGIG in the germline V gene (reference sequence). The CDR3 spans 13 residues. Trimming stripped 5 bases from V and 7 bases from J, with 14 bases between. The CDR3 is CAWVPWGYGELFF. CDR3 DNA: TGTGCCTGGGTCCCCTGGGGGTACGGGGAGCTGTTTTTT. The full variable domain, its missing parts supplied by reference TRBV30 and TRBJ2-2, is SQTIHQWPATLVQPVGSPLSLECTVEGTSNPNLYWYRQAAGRGLQLLFYSVGIGQISSEVPQNLSASRPQDRQFILSSKKLLLSDSGFYLCAWVPWGYGELFFGEGSRLTVL.

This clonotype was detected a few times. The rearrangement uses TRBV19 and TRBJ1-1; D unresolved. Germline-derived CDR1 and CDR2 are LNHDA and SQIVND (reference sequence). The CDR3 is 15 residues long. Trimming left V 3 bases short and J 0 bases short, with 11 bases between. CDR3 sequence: CASSMSAAMNTEAFF. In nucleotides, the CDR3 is TGTGCCAGTAGTATGTCGGCAGCAATGAACACTGAAGCTTTCTTT.

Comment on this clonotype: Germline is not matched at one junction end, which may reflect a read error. This CDR3 is CASSMGAQGYNERFF. For the CDR3, the DNA is TGTGCCAGCAGTATGGGGGCACAGGGTTACAATGAGCGGTTCTTC. This chain connects TRBV6-6 to TRBJ2-5; a weak D match, TRBD1 (6 bases). CDR3 size: 15 residues. CDR1 is MNHNY and CDR2 is SVGAGI in the germline V gene (reference sequence).

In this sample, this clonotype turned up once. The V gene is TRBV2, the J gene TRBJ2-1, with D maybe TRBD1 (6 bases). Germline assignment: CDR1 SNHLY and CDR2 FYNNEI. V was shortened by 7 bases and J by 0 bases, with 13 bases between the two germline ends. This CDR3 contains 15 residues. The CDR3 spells CASITQGASYNEQFF. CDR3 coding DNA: TGTGCCAGCATTACACAGGGTGCCTCCTACAATGAGCAGTTCTTC.

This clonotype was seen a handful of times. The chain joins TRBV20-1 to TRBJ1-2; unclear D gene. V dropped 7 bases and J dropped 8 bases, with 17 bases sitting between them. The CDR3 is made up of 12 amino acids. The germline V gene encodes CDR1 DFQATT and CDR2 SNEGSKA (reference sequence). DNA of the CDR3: TGCAGTGGGCCCTCAGCGGGTTACGGCTACACCTTC. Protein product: CSGPSAGYGYTF.

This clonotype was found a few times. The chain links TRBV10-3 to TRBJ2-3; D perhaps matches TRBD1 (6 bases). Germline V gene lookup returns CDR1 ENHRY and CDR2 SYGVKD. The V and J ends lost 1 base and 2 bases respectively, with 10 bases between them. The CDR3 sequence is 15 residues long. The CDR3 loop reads CAISEWDTTTDTQYF. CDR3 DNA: TGTGCCATCAGTGAGTGGGACACAACCACAGATACGCAGTATTTT.